These T cell receptor beta chains were read from a single sample in a study of cytotoxic CD8 clonotypes in ibrutinib-treated CLL. Profiled with immunoSEQ multiplex PCR; TCRdb holds only in-frame clones, not every one. The table includes about 130,000 clones, approximately 85% detected once. Material: PBMCs, obtained after 24 months of ibrutinib treatment. The receptors derive from a human donor with chronic lymphocytic leukemia. Each CDR3 is given with its conserved first and last residue. The D gene is left open where the match is weak. Clone size is shown for a subset of rows, as once, few, many or a class of expanded clone.

d_call	v_call	j_call	clone_size	cdr3_aa	cdr3_nt
-	TRBV19	TRBJ2-6	-	CASSTTGSGANVLTF	TGTGCCAGTAGTACCACAGGGTCCGGGGCCAACGTCCTGACTTTC
-	TRBV28	TRBJ1-6	-	CASSFRTTNSPLHF	TGTGCCAGCAGTTTTAGGACCACGAATTCACCCCTCCACTTT
-	TRBV2	TRBJ1-1	-	CASLRGENTEAFF	TGTGCCAGCCTACGAGGGGAGAACACTGAAGCTTTCTTT
-	TRBV10-1	TRBJ2-7	-	CASRYQTGISYEQYF	TGCGCCAGCAGATACCAGACAGGCATCTCCTACGAGCAGTACTTC
TRBD2	TRBV15	TRBJ2-1	-	CATSRDPTSGSSYNEQFF	TGTGCCACCAGCAGAGATCCGACTAGCGGGAGCTCCTACAATGAGCAGTTCTTC
TRBD1	TRBV4-3	TRBJ2-7	-	CASSQGQGDYEQYF	TGCGCCAGCAGCCAAGGACAGGGGGACTACGAGCAGTACTTC
-	TRBV28	TRBJ1-1	few	CASSLSFPMNTEAFF	TGTGCCAGCAGTTTAAGCTTCCCCATGAACACTGAAGCTTTCTTT
-	TRBV25-1	TRBJ2-5	-	CASSPNPRDYQETQYF	TGTGCCAGCAGTCCCAACCCCCGGGACTACCAAGAGACCCAGTACTTC
-	TRBV9	TRBJ2-2	-	CASRRDGTNTGELFF	TGTGCCAGCAGGAGGGACGGGACGAACACCGGGGAGCTGTTTTTT
-	TRBV28	TRBJ2-3	-	CASSPYPGTPNTDTQYF	TGTGCCAGCAGTCCATACCCCGGGACTCCCAACACAGATACGCAGTATTTT
-	TRBV4-1	TRBJ2-3	many	CASSPPTRTSTDTQYF	TGCGCCAGCAGCCCTCCGACTCGTACCAGCACAGATACGCAGTATTTT
TRBD1	TRBV6-5	TRBJ1-2	few	CATRDSANYGYTF	TGTGCCACCAGGGACAGCGCTAACTATGGCTACACCTTC
-	TRBV7-2	TRBJ2-7	-	CASSLDRARTSHEQYF	TGTGCCAGCAGCTTAGATCGGGCCCGAACCTCGCACGAGCAGTACTTC
-	TRBV11-2	TRBJ1-4	-	CASSLPNEKLFF	TGTGCCAGCAGCTTACCTAATGAAAAACTGTTTTTT
-	TRBV6-5	TRBJ1-2	-	CASSPDELFGYTF	TGTGCCAGCAGCCCTGACGAGCTTTTTGGCTACACCTTC
-	TRBV28	TRBJ2-1	-	CASSLVGRTTSGEQFF	TGTGCCAGCAGTTTAGTGGGACGGACCACATCCGGGGAGCAGTTCTTC
TRBD1	TRBV18	TRBJ1-1	-	CASSPPWWRDSQVGAFF	TGTGCCAGCTCACCACCGTGGTGGCGGGACAGTCAAGTTGGGGCTTTCTTT
-	TRBV11-2	TRBJ2-3	-	CASNPGLRTDTQYF	TGTGCCAGCAACCCGGGACTGCGAACAGATACGCAGTATTTT
TRBD1	TRBV6-5	TRBJ2-5	-	CASSYSRATGKETQYF	TGTGCCAGCAGTTACTCACGGGCGACAGGGAAAGAGACCCAGTACTTC
TRBD1	TRBV28	TRBJ2-7	-	CASKQGATYEQYF	TGTGCCAGCAAACAGGGGGCCACCTACGAGCAGTACTTC
-	TRBV29-1	TRBJ2-7	-	CSVERLPDSYEQYF	TGCAGCGTTGAGAGATTGCCGGACTCCTACGAGCAGTACTTC
-	TRBV21-1	TRBJ1-1	-	CASSKGRGTEAFF	TGTGCCAGCAGCAAAGGGAGGGGAACTGAAGCTTTCTTT
TRBD2	TRBV5-1	TRBJ2-3	-	CASSPRGGTDTQYF	TGCGCCAGCAGCCCACGGGGGGGGACAGATACGCAGTATTTT
-	TRBV11-1	TRBJ2-7	-	CASSYQGRSSYEQYF	TGTGCCAGCAGCTACCAGGGACGGAGCTCCTACGAGCAGTACTTC
-	TRBV2	TRBJ1-2	-	CASSDQGNYGYTF	TGTGCCAGCAGCGATCAGGGTAACTATGGCTACACCTTC
-	TRBV5-1	TRBJ1-1	-	CASSQDPAGAEAFF	TGCGCCAGCAGCCAGGACCCAGCCGGGGCTGAAGCTTTCTTT
TRBD1	TRBV5-4	TRBJ1-4	-	CASSPGQVTNEKLFF	TGTGCCAGCAGCCCGGGACAGGTTACTAATGAAAAACTGTTTTTT
-	TRBV11-3	TRBJ2-1	few	CASSLGQKSYNEQFF	TGTGCCAGCAGCTTAGGGCAGAAATCCTACAATGAGCAGTTCTTC
-	TRBV2	TRBJ2-7	few	CASEMGRNEQYF	TGTGCCAGCGAGATGGGTCGCAACGAGCAGTACTTC
-	TRBV28	TRBJ2-7	-	CASTELGGGEQYF	TGTGCCAGCACCGAATTAGGGGGGGGCGAGCAGTACTTC
-	TRBV5-4	TRBJ2-1	-	CASSLARGTDNEQFF	TGTGCCAGCAGCTTGGCTCGGGGGACGGACAATGAGCAGTTCTTC
-	TRBV4-3	TRBJ1-6	-	CASSQGTSSDSPLHF	TGCGCCAGCAGCCAAGGGACATCGAGTGATTCACCCCTCCACTTT
TRBD2	TRBV28	TRBJ2-3	-	CASRKGGRTDTQYF	TGTGCCAGCAGGAAGGGAGGGAGGACAGATACGCAGTATTTT
-	TRBV28	TRBJ1-4	-	CASRATNEKLFF	TGTGCCAGCAGGGCAACTAATGAAAAACTGTTTTTT
TRBD2	TRBV28	TRBJ2-1	-	CASRPLGGGNNNEQFF	TGTGCCAGCAGGCCGCTGGGGGGGGGAAACAACAATGAGCAGTTCTTC
-	TRBV6-1	TRBJ2-7	-	CASSEQSISYEQYF	TGTGCCAGCAGTGAACAGTCCATTTCCTACGAGCAGTACTTC
-	TRBV6-6	TRBJ1-4	-	CASSSGGGGRGEKLFF	TGTGCCAGCAGCTCCGGCGGGGGTGGAAGAGGAGAAAAACTGTTTTTT
TRBD1	TRBV25-1	TRBJ1-2	-	CASSELQGAQGGYTF	TGTGCCAGCAGTGAGCTACAGGGGGCGCAGGGTGGCTACACCTTC
-	TRBV7-2	TRBJ2-3	-	CASSLAPFGDTQYF	TGTGCCAGCAGCTTAGCTCCCTTTGGAGATACGCAGTATTTT
-	TRBV15	TRBJ1-4	-	CATSRDLSTNEKLFF	TGTGCCACCAGCAGAGATCTAAGCACTAATGAAAAACTGTTTTTT
TRBD1	TRBV10-3	TRBJ2-7	-	CAISGQGAYEQYF	TGTGCCATCAGTGGGCAGGGGGCATACGAGCAGTACTTC
-	TRBV28	TRBJ2-7	-	CASSLRGGEQYF	TGTGCCAGCAGTTTAAGGGGTGGCGAGCAGTACTTC
-	TRBV4-3	TRBJ1-1	-	CASSQDRAGLAFF	TGCGCCAGCAGCCAAGATAGGGCAGGGTTAGCTTTCTTT
TRBD1	TRBV2	TRBJ2-7	-	CASSPRQGTYEQYF	TGTGCCAGCAGCCCTCGACAGGGTACTTACGAGCAGTACTTC
-	TRBV28	TRBJ1-4	-	CASSSAGTGNEKLFF	TGTGCCAGCAGTTCCGCCGGGACGGGGAATGAAAAACTGTTTTTT
-	TRBV11-2	TRBJ2-7	-	CASSAAYEQYF	TGTGCCAGCAGCGCGGCCTACGAGCAGTACTTC
-	TRBV13	TRBJ2-2	-	CASSSSSTGELFF	TGTGCCAGCAGCTCTAGTTCCACCGGGGAGCTGTTTTTT
TRBD1	TRBV6-5	TRBJ1-1	-	CASRSGQGAEAFF	TGTGCCAGCAGATCCGGACAGGGTGCTGAAGCTTTCTTT
-	TRBV5-5	TRBJ1-3	-	CASSFQGNTIYF	TGTGCCAGCAGCTTCCAAGGAAACACCATATATTTT
-	TRBV5-1	TRBJ2-7	-	CASSLGQGSLSGEQYF	TGCGCCAGCAGCTTAGGCCAGGGGTCCCTTTCGGGCGAGCAGTACTTC
-	TRBV9	TRBJ2-2	-	CASSVDPGRTGELFF	TGTGCCAGCAGCGTAGATCCAGGGAGAACCGGGGAGCTGTTTTTT
-	TRBV28	TRBJ1-5	few	CASSTPTVKNQPQHF	TGTGCCAGCAGCACCCCTACAGTGAAAAATCAGCCCCAGCATTTT
-	TRBV11-3	TRBJ1-1	-	CASSLDSGRTEAFF	TGTGCCAGCAGCTTAGATTCAGGGCGGACTGAAGCTTTCTTT
-	TRBV11-1	TRBJ2-7	-	CASSRPGRGDYEQYF	TGTGCCAGCAGCAGACCGGGGAGAGGGGACTACGAGCAGTACTTC
-	TRBV7-2	TRBJ2-7	-	CASSLGTGSNEQYF	TGTGCCAGCAGCTTAGGAACGGGTTCCAACGAGCAGTACTTC
-	TRBV5-6	TRBJ1-1	-	CASSPSSSEAFF	TGTGCCAGCAGCCCCTCATCTTCTGAAGCTTTCTTT
-	TRBV7-9	TRBJ1-1	-	CASSRDQGIRNTEAFF	TGTGCCAGCAGCCGCGACCAGGGTATCAGGAACACTGAAGCTTTCTTT
-	TRBV6-6	TRBJ1-1	once	CATQEPGMNTEAFF	TGTGCCACCCAAGAGCCCGGGATGAACACTGAAGCTTTCTTT
-	TRBV29-1	TRBJ2-7	-	CSVTVPGPRLGEQYF	TGCAGCGTGACAGTCCCGGGACCGCGTTTGGGGGAGCAGTACTTC
-	TRBV28	TRBJ2-2	few	CASRDSAYNTGELFF	TGTGCCAGCAGGGACTCCGCCTATAACACCGGGGAGCTGTTTTTT